Sequencing of this T cell receptor (beta chain) was carried out in a study of OX40 agonist ivuxolimab in advanced cancers. Study findings and constraints: In general, CD8+ T cells held more expanded clones than CD4+ did, on average. Clones of CD4+ and CD8+ blood T cells grew by week 6 at doses of 0.1 to 3.0 mg/kg.

V lost 4 bases to trimming and J lost 6 bases, with 16 bases between them. Per germline, CDR1 KGHSY and CDR2 FQNENV. This CDR3 has 14 amino acids. TCRdb keeps only in-frame clones here, not all; method: immunoSEQ multiplex PCR. In the table there are tens of thousands of clones, approximately 88% of which are singletons. As regards this clone: Antigen unknown.

The clonotype originates from an adult with an advanced solid tumor such as melanoma, head and neck, liver or kidney cancer. This sample comprised CD4+ or CD8+ T cells sorted from blood, obtained in a trial of the OX40 agonist ivuxolimab. The chain employs TRBV16 and TRBJ2-7, with a weak D call TRBD1 (6 bases). CDR3 sequence: CASSPSAGAGEQYF. The CDR3, as DNA: TGTGCCAGCAGCCCGAGTGCAGGGGCGGGCGAGCAGTACTTC.